The T cell receptor beta chain under discussion was sequenced for a study of blood T cell repertoires in COVID-19. Across the study: Nucleic acid was either cDNA or gDNA, and it came from T cells, B-cell-depleted T cells, or PBMCs.

CDR3 length: 15 residues. The J segment lost 3 bases and the V segment lost 8 bases, leaving 9 bases of the junction unmatched. Germline V lookup: CDR1 LNHNV, CDR2 YYDKDF (reference sequence). Here immunoSEQ multiplex PCR was the method, and the copy in TCRdb shows in-frame clones only, minus some. The sample includes about 140,000 clones, more than 65% of them seen just once. The receptor's source is a man aged 60 to 69 with active or convalescent COVID-19. The sequenced material came from peripheral blood. The gene calls are TRBV15 and TRBJ2-1, with 8 bases matching TRBD1. Written as DNA, the CDR3 is TGTGCCACCGGACCTAGGACAGGGCTCTACAATGAGCAGTTCTTC. This gives the protein CATGPRTGLYNEQFF.